Listed here is a single TCR beta chain. The data were obtained in a study of blood T cell repertoires in COVID-19. Study-wide background: Researchers got acute and convalescent COVID-19 samples from the United States, Italy and Spain. Sources were T cells, B-cell-depleted T cells, or PBMCs; the material itself was cDNA or gDNA.

The CDR3 runs 16 residues. V was pared by 4 bases and J by 2 bases, with 8 bases of the junction left unmatched. CDR1 and CDR2 (germline): SGHRS, YFSETQ. Original handling: Estimated nucleated cell counts came from reference gene primer amplification. The assay was immunoSEQ multiplex PCR, and TCRdb's table has in-frame clones only and misses some. V and J calls and clone size are as listed in that table; D and trimming were resolved from the DNA. The repertoire consists of about 260,000 clones, with around 86% occurring once and the leading ten covering roughly 9.8%. The receptor comes from a man aged 35 to 55 who had recovered from COVID-19. The chain couples TRBV5-1 to TRBJ2-7, with TRBD2 matching over 11 bases. Sequenced input: peripheral blood. The CDR3 loop reads CASSHGLLAGAYEQYF. As DNA, the CDR3 is TGCGCCAGCAGCCATGGGCTACTAGCGGGAGCCTACGAGCAGTACTTC.